The 15 T cell receptor beta chains given below trace back to one sample, sequenced in a study of blood T cell repertoires in COVID-19. Sequencing used immunoSEQ multiplex PCR; TCRdb keeps in-frame clones, though not all of them. Altogether almost 250,000 clones are present, about 82% being singletons, with the ten largest covering approximately 9.6%. The sequencing sample was made of PBMCs or T cells enriched from blood (not recorded which). These TCRs come from a woman aged 50 to 60 with acute COVID-19.

The chain combines TRBV12-5 with TRBJ1-3, with 8 bases lining up with TRBD1. Germline V gives CDR1 LGHNT, CDR2 FRNRAP. Losses at the gene ends were 5 bases for V and 0 bases for J; bases not matched to a gene: 6. CDR3 length equals 16 residues. CDR3 coding DNA: TGTGCTAGTGGTATAGGACAGGGAGTCTCTGGAAACACCATATATTTT. It is translated as CASGIGQGVSGNTIYF.

This chain uses TRBV7-6 with TRBJ2-5; 7 positions agree with TRBD1. CDR3 length equals 14 residues. V gave up 3 bases and J gave up 5 bases; unmatched junction bases: 6. CDR1 is SGHVS, CDR2 FNYEAQ, per germline. The CDR3 is CASSLRQGWETQYF. CDR3 nucleotide sequence: TGTGCCAGCAGCTTGAGACAGGGATGGGAGACCCAGTACTTC.

For the CDR3, the DNA is TGTGCCAGCAGTTACTCTGTAGGCAGGGGGGAGACCCAGTACTTC. Protein product: CASSYSVGRGETQYF. This rearrangement joins TRBV6-5 to TRBJ2-5, with 7 bases aligning to TRBD1. This CDR3 contains 15 residues. Germline V gene sequence: CDR1 MNHEY, CDR2 SVGAGI. V gave up 0 bases and J gave up 5 bases; unmatched junction bases: 6.

This chain joins TRBV7-9 and TRBJ2-4; possible D gene TRBD1, 6 bases. CDR3 length equals 18 residues. Germline CDR1 and CDR2: SEHNR and FQNEAQ (reference sequence). V dropped 5 bases and J dropped 0 bases, with 20 bases sitting between them. The CDR3 bases are TGTGCCAGCAGCCCGCACTTATGGGACACCCTAGCCAAAAACATTCAGTACTTC. Its translation is CASSPHLWDTLAKNIQYF. The variable domain in full, completed from reference TRBV7-9 and TRBJ2-4, reads DTGVSQNPRHKITKRGQNVTFRCDPISEHNRLYWYRQTLGQGPEFLTYFQNEAQLEKSRLLSDRFSAERPKGSFSTLEIQRTEQGDSAMYLCASSPHLWDTLAKNIQYFGAGTRLSVL.

This chain joins TRBV9 and TRBJ1-1; 7 positions agree with TRBD1. Per the germline V gene, CDR1 is SGDLS and CDR2 is YYNGEE. This CDR3 contains 16 residues. With V trimmed by 3 bases and J by 0 bases, 8 bases remained unmatched. CDR3 DNA sequence: TGTGCCAGCAGCGAACCACAGGGGCCGATGAACACTGAAGCTTTCTTT. Translated: CASSEPQGPMNTEAFF.

This clone came up a few times. The chain uses TRBV6-5 and TRBJ2-5, with D possibly being TRBD2 (5 bases). CDR3 length: 15 amino acids. Trimming removed 8 bases from V and 5 bases from J, with 21 bases in between. Germline values: CDR1 MNHEY, CDR2 SVGAGI. The CDR3 bases are TGTGCCAGCCAGAGCCAAGGCGGACTTATTGAGACCCAGTACTTC. This translates into CASQSQGGLIETQYF.

The chain joins TRBV6-5 to TRBJ2-7, with 7 positions matching TRBD1. V lost 5 bases to trimming and J lost 3 bases; unmatched junction nucleotides: 7. The CDR3 covers 14 residues. From germline, CDR1 is MNHEY and CDR2 SVGAGI. Here the CDR3 reads CASSPRDSYYEQYF. In nucleotides, the CDR3 is TGTGCCAGCAGTCCCCGGGACAGTTACTACGAGCAGTACTTC.

V gene TRBV11-2 combines with J gene TRBJ2-3, with 8 bases lining up with TRBD1. J gave up 3 bases and V 5 bases, and 4 bases lay outside the gene matches. Germline V gene sequence: CDR1 SGHAT, CDR2 FQNNGV. This CDR3 is 14 amino acids long. The CDR3 DNA reads TGTGCCAGCAGCACAGGACAGGGAACAGATACGCAGTATTTT. Translation: CASSTGQGTDTQYF. The variable domain in full, with the rest retrieved from reference TRBV11-2 and TRBJ2-3, is EAGVAQSPRYKIIEKRQSVAFWCNPISGHATLYWYQQILGQGPKLLIQFQNNGVVDDSQLPKDRFSAERLKGVDSTLKIQPAKLEDSAVYLCASSTGQGTDTQYFGPGTRLTVL.

V gene TRBV5-4 combines with J gene TRBJ2-2; 8 nucleotides align to TRBD2. The CDR3 length is 14 residues. The V segment lost 10 bases and the J segment 2 bases; nucleotides outside the gene matches: 7. Germline CDR1 is SGHNT and CDR2 is YYREEE (reference sequence). CDR3 residues: CAVPRGANTGELFF. The CDR3 DNA reads as TGTGCCGTACCGCGGGGGGCTAACACCGGGGAGCTGTTTTTT.

The rearrangement uses TRBV30 and TRBJ2-7, with a tentative D call TRBD1 (5 bases). Germline V gene lookup returns CDR1 GTSNPN and CDR2 SVGIG (reference sequence). CDR3 size: 12 residues. Deletions cut 2 bases from V and 4 bases from J, with 9 bases between. CDR3 DNA sequence: TGTGCCTGGAGTCCGACAGAGTACGAGCAGTACTTC. It specifies CAWSPTEYEQYF.

This clone was found once. This chain connects TRBV18 to TRBJ2-7; 8 bases map to TRBD2. This CDR3 has 13 amino acids. The germline V gene encodes CDR1 KGHSH and CDR2 LQKENI. J was trimmed by 3 bases and V by 6 bases; bases with no gene match: 4. The CDR3 nucleotides are TGTGCCAGCTCGGCCGGGACTAGCTACGAGCAGTACTTC. It is translated as CASSAGTSYEQYF.

The chain joins TRBV10-1 to TRBJ2-7; the match to TRBD2 covers 9 bases. The CDR3 totals 14 residues. Germline CDR1 reads WNHNN; CDR2 reads SYGVQD (reference sequence). Trimming removed 7 bases from V and 2 bases from J; junction bases left unmatched: 6. The CDR3 region has the DNA TGCGCCAGCATTATAGCGGGGGCGACCTACGAGCAGTACTTC. Protein product: CASIIAGATYEQYF.

This chain connects TRBV7-3 to TRBJ1-1, with a tentative D call TRBD1 (6 bases). This CDR3 has 13 residues. Germline CDR1 is SGHTA and CDR2 is FQGTGA. Trimming removed 4 bases from V and 5 bases from J, with 11 bases in between. The CDR3 loop reads CASSSHRETEAFF. CDR3 coding DNA: TGTGCCAGCAGCTCTCACAGGGAGACTGAAGCTTTCTTT.

The V call is TRBV5-4, the J call TRBJ1-2; 7 nucleotides agree with TRBD1. The CDR3 runs 17 residues. Germline trimming cut 3 bases from V and 3 bases from J; bases unmatched to any gene: 14. Looked up from germline, CDR1 is SGHNT and CDR2 is YYREEE (reference sequence). The CDR3 nucleotides read TGTGCCAGCAGCTCGGCAGTGGGGTTAGGGGGCGACTATGGCTACACCTTC. This translates into CASSSAVGLGGDYGYTF. The complete variable domain, with remaining parts taken from reference TRBV5-4 and TRBJ1-2, reads ETGVTQSPTHLIKTRGQQVTLRCSSQSGHNTVSWYQQALGQGPQFIFQYYREEENGRGNFPPRFSGLQFPNYSSELNVNALELDDSALYLCASSSAVGLGGDYGYTFGSGTRLTVV.

The rearrangement joins TRBV19 to TRBJ2-7; no clear D. V dropped 5 bases and J dropped 5 bases, with 19 bases sitting between them. This CDR3 spans 15 amino acids. Germline V gene data show CDR1 as LNHDA and CDR2 as SQIVND (reference sequence). The CDR3 loop is CASSSSKSRLHEQYF. CDR3 sequence (DNA): TGTGCCAGTAGTTCCTCTAAGAGCAGGCTCCACGAGCAGTACTTC.